One sample yielded the 10 T cell receptor beta chains listed below, sequenced in a study of T cell responses to AZD1222 COVID-19 vaccine. Here immunoSEQ multiplex PCR was the method, and the copy in TCRdb shows in-frame clones only, minus some. Among about 160,000 clones listed, 75% to 95% were seen once. Sequences were derived from peripheral blood, sampled on day 0 of AZD1222 vaccination. All receptors come from an adult in good health.

The J gene is TRBJ1-1, the V gene TRBV14; no firm D call. Germline V CDR1 and CDR2: SGHDN, FVKESK. The CDR3 has 14 amino acids. Trimming pared 1 base from V and 6 bases from J, leaving 12 bases between. This chain's CDR3 is CASSQGRLAAEAFF. CDR3 bases: TGTGCCAGCAGCCAAGGACGGCTAGCCGCTGAAGCTTTCTTT.

The V call is TRBV28, the J call TRBJ2-7; 7 nucleotides agree with TRBD1. V lost 5 bases to trimming and J lost 3 bases; unmatched junction nucleotides: 4. This CDR3 has 13 residues. Germline CDR1 MDHEN, CDR2 SYDVKM. The CDR3 loop reads CASSRGQDYEQYF. In DNA form, the CDR3 reads TGTGCCAGCAGTCGAGGACAGGACTACGAGCAGTACTTC.

V and J are TRBV3-1 (or the pseudogene TRBV3-2) and TRBJ2-7; 13 nucleotides align to TRBD2. V dropped 4 bases and J dropped 2; count of bases not matched to a gene: 5. The CDR3 consists of 16 residues. The V gene's germline CDR1 is LGHDT and CDR2 YNNKEL (reference sequence). The CDR3, as DNA: TGTGCCAGCAGCCCAAGACTAGCGGGGGGACCCTACGAGCAGTACTTC. It specifies CASSPRLAGGPYEQYF.

V usage is TRBV24-1 and J usage is TRBJ1-2, with no clear D. V shed 3 bases and J shed 7 bases, with 14 bases lying between them. CDR3 length: 14 amino acids. The germline gives CDR1 KGHDR, CDR2 SFDVKD. CDR3 sequence reads: CATSDPRLPGGYTF. The CDR3 bases are TGTGCCACCAGTGATCCCCGGCTCCCAGGTGGCTACACCTTC.

In this sample, this clone turned up once. The chain employs TRBV3-1 (or the pseudogene TRBV3-2) and TRBJ2-5, with 12 bases fitting TRBD2. V gave up 0 bases and J gave up 0 bases; unmatched junction bases: 5. The CDR3 has 18 amino acids. CDR1 is LGHDT, CDR2 YNNKEL, per germline (reference sequence). The CDR3 DNA reads as TGTGCCAGCAGCCAAGATCGCCTAGCGGGGGGGAACCAAGAGACCCAGTACTTC. Protein product: CASSQDRLAGGNQETQYF.

This rearrangement joins TRBV5-6 to TRBJ2-7; possible D gene TRBD1, 5 bases. The germline V gene has CDR1 SGHDT and CDR2 YYEEEE. With 2 bases removed from V and 6 bases from J, the gap between germline ends came to 12 bases. The CDR3 has 13 residues. The CDR3 DNA reads as TGTGCCAGCAGCTTCAGGGTCTGGGGCGAGCAGTACTTC. Its protein product is CASSFRVWGEQYF.

This chain joins TRBV24-1 and TRBJ2-1, with 10 bases fitting TRBD1. The germline V gene encodes CDR1 KGHDR and CDR2 SFDVKD. J gave up 6 bases and V 4 bases, and 8 bases lay outside the gene matches. This CDR3 is built from 16 residues. The CDR3: CATSEVGTGAGNEQFF. The CDR3 bases are TGTGCCACCAGTGAGGTAGGGACAGGGGCGGGCAATGAGCAGTTCTTC.

The chain couples TRBV19 to TRBJ2-1; D ambiguous. From germline, CDR1 is LNHDA and CDR2 SQIVND (reference sequence). Trimming stripped 5 bases from V and 4 bases from J, with 9 bases between. This CDR3 is 13 amino acids long. Here the CDR3 reads CASSPYKYNEQFF. The CDR3 bases are TGTGCCAGTAGTCCCTACAAGTACAATGAGCAGTTCTTC.

CDR3 in DNA: TGTGCCAGCAGCTTAGATAAGGGGAATTATGGCTACACCTTC. Protein product: CASSLDKGNYGYTF. This sequence joins TRBV7-2 and TRBJ1-2; D is perhaps TRBD1 (5 bases). Deletions cut 1 base from V and 5 bases from J, with 11 bases between. Germline V gene data show CDR1 as SGHTA and CDR2 as FQGNSA. CDR3 length: 14 amino acids.

This chain uses TRBV7-8 with TRBJ1-5; D not certain. Per germline, CDR1 SGHVS and CDR2 FQNEAQ. The germline V and J ends were trimmed by 0 bases and 0 bases, with 6 bases remaining between them. This CDR3 spans 15 amino acids. CDR3 nucleotide sequence: TGTGCCAGCAGCTTAGCGGGGTATAGCAATCAGCCCCAGCATTTT. Protein sequence: CASSLAGYSNQPQHF.